This record covers a single T cell receptor beta chain. This clonotype has at least ten counts. The antigen it binds to is not known. Per-base quality was not reported, and no clone a single base away is much larger than it. The treatment or condition label here, explained by the study, means: allogeneic hematopoietic cell transplantation with graft depleted of TCRalphabeta T cells and CD19 B cells. The transplant recipients were children given TCRalphabeta/CD19-depleted allogeneic hematopoietic cell grafts. This sample is part of a study of T-cell reconstitution after alpha-beta-depleted transplantation in children (dated by TCRdb to about 2016). In the study overall: Using TCR repertoire profiling, the study followed T-cell immune reconstitution in a quantitative way in children after TCRalphabeta/CD19-depleted allogeneic hematopoietic cell transplantation. Summary of the overall study and its limitations: The apparently early alphabetaT-cell count recovery about two months after transplant was reportedly dependent on only several hundred rapidly expanded clones derived from non-depleted graft cells. In some patients, high TCRbeta diversity at day 60 was attributed to recipient T cells and intrathymic progenitors that had survived conditioning. Hyperexpanded clone frequencies declined over subsequent months; after one year, T-cell counts and TCRbeta diversity were mostly attributed to newly produced T cells.

CDR1 is given as SGHNT and CDR2 as YENEEA, both from the germline V gene. The CDR3, from cysteine to phenylalanine, totals 16 residues. Here the CDR3 DNA is all that survives: 48 bases in frame from base 1. At the junction V is shortened by 1 base and J by 0 bases, with 10 bases in between. To prepare the library, PCR was applied. TCRdb shows the sequencer as Illumina HiSeq 2500. TCR libraries were prepared with molecular barcoding, using unique molecular identifiers to normalize TCRbeta repertoire quantification. The public reads were quality trimmed at Q25 with fastp and then assembled into clones with MiXCR by TCRdb, keeping productive beta chains. One record per CDR3 amino acid sequence lists the most common genes and DNA. This sample comprises about 180,000 distinct CDR3 sequences, around 10% of them detected only once. The ten biggest clones cover approximately 13% of the sample.

This sequence was found in a boy between 2 and 15 years old with acute myeloid leukemia, due to receive a stem cell transplant. This specimen consisted of PBMCs, obtained before TCRalphabeta/CD19-depleted stem cell transplant. The sequence joins TRBV11-3 to TRBJ2-1; matching of 6 bases hints at TRBD1 as the D gene. The CDR3 region: CASSLGQDSSYNEQFF. The nucleotide sequence reads as follows: TGTGCCAGCAGCTTAGGACAGGACAGCTCCTACAATGAGCAGTTCTTC.